The clone carrying this TCR beta chain was observed a single time. The data stem from a study of cytomegalovirus exposure and HLA in healthy donors. Assay used: immunoSEQ multiplex PCR; TCRdb lists only in-frame clones, some missing. The data contain fewer than 120,000 clones, about nine tenths of them singletons. The CDR3 sequence is 17 residues long. Unmatched junction bases numbered 11, after V lost 6 bases and J lost 0 bases. Germline-derived CDR1 and CDR2 are MDHEN and SYDVKM. Sequenced sample: PBMCs. The J gene is TRBJ1-2, the V gene TRBV28, with 9 nucleotides matching TRBD1. This TCR was recovered from a woman between 18 and 29 years old in good health and CMV-seronegative. This CDR3 reads CASRFGQGRVTNYGYTF. CDR3 in DNA: TGTGCCAGCAGGTTCGGACAGGGGAGAGTAACTAACTATGGCTACACCTTC.